This T cell receptor (beta chain) was captured in a study of cytomegalovirus exposure and HLA in healthy donors. CDR3 size: 15 residues. V was shortened by 4 bases and J by 4 bases, with 16 bases between the two germline ends. Germline assignment: CDR1 MGHRA and CDR2 YSYEKL. Only in-frame clones appear in the TCRdb table, and some are missing; sequencing was by immunoSEQ multiplex PCR. The sample yields 280,000 or so clones, roughly 90% seen once. Specimen: PBMCs. The TCR was taken from a woman under 30 in good health and CMV-seronegative. The rearrangement joins TRBV4-1 to TRBJ2-5; D is undetermined. CDR3: CASSPRSEWIETQYF. CDR3 nucleotide sequence: TGCGCCAGCAGCCCCCGCAGCGAGTGGATAGAGACCCAGTACTTC.